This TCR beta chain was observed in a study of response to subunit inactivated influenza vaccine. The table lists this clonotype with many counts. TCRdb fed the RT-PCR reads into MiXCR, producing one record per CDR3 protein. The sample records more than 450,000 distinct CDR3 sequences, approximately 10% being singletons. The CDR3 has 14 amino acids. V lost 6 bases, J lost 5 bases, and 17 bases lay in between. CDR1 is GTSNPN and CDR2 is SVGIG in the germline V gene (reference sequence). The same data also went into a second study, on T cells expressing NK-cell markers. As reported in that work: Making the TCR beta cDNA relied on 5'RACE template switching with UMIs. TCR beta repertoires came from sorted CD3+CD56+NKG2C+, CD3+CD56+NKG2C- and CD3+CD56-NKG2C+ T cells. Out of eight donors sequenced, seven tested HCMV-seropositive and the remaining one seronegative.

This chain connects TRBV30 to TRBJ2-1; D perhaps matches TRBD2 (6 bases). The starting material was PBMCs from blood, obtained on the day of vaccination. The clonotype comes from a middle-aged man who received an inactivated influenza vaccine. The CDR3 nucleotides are TGTGCCTGTCTTGTAGCGGCGGGGCACAATGAGCAGTTCTTC. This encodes CACLVAAGHNEQFF.